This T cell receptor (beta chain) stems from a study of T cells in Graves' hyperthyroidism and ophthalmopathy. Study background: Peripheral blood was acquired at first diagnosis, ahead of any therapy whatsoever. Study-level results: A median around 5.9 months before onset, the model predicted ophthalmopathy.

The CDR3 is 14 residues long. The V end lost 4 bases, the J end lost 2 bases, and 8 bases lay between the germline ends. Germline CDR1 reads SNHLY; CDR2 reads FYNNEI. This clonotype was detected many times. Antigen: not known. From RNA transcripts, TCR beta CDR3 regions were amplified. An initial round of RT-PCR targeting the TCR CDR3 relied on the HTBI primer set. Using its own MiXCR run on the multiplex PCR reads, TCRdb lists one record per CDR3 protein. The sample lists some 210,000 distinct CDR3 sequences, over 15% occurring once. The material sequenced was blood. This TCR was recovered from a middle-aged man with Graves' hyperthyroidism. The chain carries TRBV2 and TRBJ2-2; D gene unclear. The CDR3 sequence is CASSGQTNTGELFF. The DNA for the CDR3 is TGTGCCAGCAGTGGTCAAACAAACACCGGGGAGCTGTTTTTT.